This TCR beta chain is drawn from a study of blood T cell repertoires in COVID-19. Across the study: Specimens from acute and convalescent COVID-19 originated in the United States, Italy and Spain.

In the original workflow: By means of reference gene primer amplification, nucleated cell counts were estimated. Libraries were prepared by immunoSEQ multiplex PCR; TCRdb keeps only in-frame clonotypes and omits some of them. The V and J calls and clone size come from that table; D and trimming were worked out from the DNA. Among 70,000 to 85,000 clones listed, roughly 80% were seen once. Trimming removed 4 bases at V and 5 bases at J, with 17 bases between. CDR1 is MNHEY and CDR2 is SVGAGI in the germline V gene. The CDR3 is 15 amino acids. The TCR was taken from a woman older than 75 with acute or convalescent COVID-19. The specimen was peripheral blood. The rearrangement links TRBV6-5 to TRBJ2-5, with D perhaps TRBD1 (6 bases). Here the CDR3 reads CASSSGAGAGETQYF. In DNA form, the CDR3 reads TGTGCCAGCAGTTCCGGGGCAGGGGCCGGGGAGACCCAGTACTTC.